These 3 T cell receptor beta chains were all obtained from the same sample, sequenced in a study of tumor-infiltrating lymphocytes in primary liver carcinoma. The input was 450 to 550 ng total RNA; TCR beta cDNA was made from it with a constant-region primer. Three nested multiplex PCR rounds, a slightly modified ARM-PCR, produced the libraries for TCR beta. Each of the first two PCR rounds ran nine to ten cycles with TRBV1-TRBV30 forward and C-beta reverse primers. From the multiplex PCR reads, TCRdb called clonotypes with MiXCR, one entry per CDR3 protein. The table has about 330,000 distinct CDR3 sequences, about 65% seen once. Out of unsorted whole blood came the blood RNA, and germline DNA was extracted as well. Sequencing used peripheral blood. The receptors stem from a man in his forties with primary liver carcinoma and hepatitis B virus infection.

Notes on this clonotype: A much bigger clone sits one base away, suggesting this may be a read error. The V and J genes are TRBV6-2 or TRBV6-3 and TRBJ2-7; D is undetermined. CDR3 length equals 12 residues. V was cut by 8 bases and J by 3 bases, with 11 bases left in between. The germline V gene encodes CDR1 MNHEY and CDR2 SVGEGT. CDR3 loop: CASADDYYEQYF. The CDR3 region has the DNA TGTGCCAGCGCAGACGATTACTACGAGCAGTACTTC.

The chain employs TRBV10-3 and TRBJ1-1; D gene uncertain. The germline V gene encodes CDR1 ENHRY and CDR2 SYGVKD. Trimming pared 10 bases from V and 1 base from J, leaving 13 bases between. CDR3 length: 13 residues. The CDR3 DNA reads as TGTGCCAACCAATTCAACACGAACACTGAAGCTTTCTTT. This encodes CANQFNTNTEAFF.

This clonotype was detected only a few times. The genes are TRBV5-1 and TRBJ2-1; D is ambiguous. V was cut by 0 bases and J by 1 base, with 5 bases left in between. From germline, CDR1 is SGHRS and CDR2 YFSETQ. The CDR3 is made up of 14 amino acids. The CDR3 here is CASSLDKSYNEQFF. Written as DNA, the CDR3 is TGCGCCAGCAGCTTGGACAAATCCTACAATGAGCAGTTCTTC.